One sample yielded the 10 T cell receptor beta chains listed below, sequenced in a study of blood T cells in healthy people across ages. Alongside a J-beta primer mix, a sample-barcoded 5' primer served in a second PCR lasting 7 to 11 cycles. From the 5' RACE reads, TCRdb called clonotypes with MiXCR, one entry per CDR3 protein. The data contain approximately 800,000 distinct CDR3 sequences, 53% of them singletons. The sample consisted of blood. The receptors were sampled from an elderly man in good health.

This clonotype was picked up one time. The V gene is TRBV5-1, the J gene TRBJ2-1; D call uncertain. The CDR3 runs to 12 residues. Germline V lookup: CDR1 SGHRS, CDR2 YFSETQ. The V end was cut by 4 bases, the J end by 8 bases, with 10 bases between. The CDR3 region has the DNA TGCGCCAGCAGCAGATCAGGCGATGAGCAGTTCTTC. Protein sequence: CASSRSGDEQFF.

The CDR3 here is CASSQLLRAGKGEKLFF. CDR3 bases: TGTGCCAGCAGCCAGCTTCTACGAGCGGGAAAAGGGGAAAAACTGTTTTTT. The rearrangement links TRBV3-1 to TRBJ1-4; no reliable D call. Germline loops: CDR1 LGHDT, CDR2 YNNKEL (reference sequence). CDR3 size: 17 residues. The V end was cut by 3 bases, the J end by 8 bases, with 22 bases between.

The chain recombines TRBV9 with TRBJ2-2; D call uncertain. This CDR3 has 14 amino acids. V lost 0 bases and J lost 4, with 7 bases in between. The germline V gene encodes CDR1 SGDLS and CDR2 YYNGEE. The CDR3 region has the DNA TGTGCCAGCAGCGTAGCTCTGCTCACCGGGGAGCTGTTTTTT. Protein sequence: CASSVALLTGELFF. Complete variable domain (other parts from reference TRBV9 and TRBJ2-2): DSGVTQTPKHLITATGQRVTLRCSPRSGDLSVYWYQQSLDQGLQFLIQYYNGEERAKGNILERFSAQQFPDLHSELNLSSLELGDSALYFCASSVALLTGELFFGEGSRLTVL.

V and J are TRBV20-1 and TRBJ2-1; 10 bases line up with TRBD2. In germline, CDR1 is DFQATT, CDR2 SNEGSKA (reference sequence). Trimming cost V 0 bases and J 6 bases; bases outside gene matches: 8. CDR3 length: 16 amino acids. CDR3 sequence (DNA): TGCAGTGCTAGAGATCCGAGCGGGAGGGCCACCAATGAGCAGTTCTTC. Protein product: CSARDPSGRATNEQFF.

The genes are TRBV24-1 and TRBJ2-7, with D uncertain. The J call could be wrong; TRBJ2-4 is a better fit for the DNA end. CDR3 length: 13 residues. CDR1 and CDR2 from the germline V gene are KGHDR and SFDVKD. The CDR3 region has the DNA TGTGCCACCAGTGGCAGGTTCAAAAACATTCAGTACTTC. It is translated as CATSGRFKNIQYF.

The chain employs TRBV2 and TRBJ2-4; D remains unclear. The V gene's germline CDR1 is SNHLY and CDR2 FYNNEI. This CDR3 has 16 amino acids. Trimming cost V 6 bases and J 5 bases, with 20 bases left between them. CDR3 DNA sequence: TGTGCCAGCAGCTTTGCCCTCCCGGTTTCCCAAAACATTCAGTACTTC. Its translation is CASSFALPVSQNIQYF.

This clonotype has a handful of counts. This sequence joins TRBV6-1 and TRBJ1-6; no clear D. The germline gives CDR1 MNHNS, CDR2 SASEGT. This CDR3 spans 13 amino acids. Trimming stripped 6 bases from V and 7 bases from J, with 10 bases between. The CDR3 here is CASSSAGNSPLHF. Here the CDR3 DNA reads TGTGCCAGCAGCTCGGCCGGGAATTCACCCCTCCACTTT.

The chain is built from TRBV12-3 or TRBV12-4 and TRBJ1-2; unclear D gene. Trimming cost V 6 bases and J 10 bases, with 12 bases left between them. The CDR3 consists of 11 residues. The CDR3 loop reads CASSPGRAYTF. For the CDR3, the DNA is TGTGCCAGCAGCCCCGGGCGGGCCTACACCTTC.

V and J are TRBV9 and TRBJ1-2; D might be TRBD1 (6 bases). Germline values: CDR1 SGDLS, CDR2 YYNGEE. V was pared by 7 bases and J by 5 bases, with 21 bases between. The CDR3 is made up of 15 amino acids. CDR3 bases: TGTGCCAGCCGATCGGGCCTTGAGGGGGGATATGGCTACACCTTC. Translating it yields CASRSGLEGGYGYTF.

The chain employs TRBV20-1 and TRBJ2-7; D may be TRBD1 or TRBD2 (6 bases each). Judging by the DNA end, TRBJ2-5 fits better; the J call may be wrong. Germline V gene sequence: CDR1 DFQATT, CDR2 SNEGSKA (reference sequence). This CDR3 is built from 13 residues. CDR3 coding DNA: TGCAGTGCCGAGCTGAGGGGGGTAGAGACCCAGTACTTC. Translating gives CSAELRGVETQYF.